The T cell receptor beta chain described here comes from a study of read filtering for tumor transcriptome and immune sequencing. Study as a whole: About 8 patients were R-ISS I, more than 15 were R-ISS II, 7 were R-ISS III. Study observations and caveats: The sorted CD138-negative fraction was a mixed bone marrow immune population, not purified T cells. Correlation between methods rose after single-read clonotypes were removed.

Comment on this clonotype: The antigen remains unidentified. Possible read error: a much larger clone is one base away.

Germline lookup yields CDR1 KGHDR and CDR2 SFDVKD. The ends lost 4 bases at V and 2 bases at J; junction bases unmatched: 3. This CDR3 has 14 amino acids. Molecular barcoded adaptors covering alpha/delta and beta/gamma chains were used on roughly 370 ng RNA. TCRdb re-derived calls from the reads in MiXCR, one entry per CDR3 protein. The profile covers approximately 59,000 distinct CDR3 sequences, with 9% to 15% appearing a single time and around 16% taken by the ten largest. This sequence joins TRBV24-1 and TRBJ2-5; 7 positions agree with TRBD1. This TCR was recovered from a donor at least 40 years old with multiple myeloma. Material: a population of CD138-negative cells sorted from bone marrow. Here the CDR3 DNA reads TGTGCCACCAGTGAAGGGGGCCCGCAAGAGACCCAGTACTTC. Its protein product is CATSEGGPQETQYF.